A single count supports the clone carrying this T cell receptor beta chain. This specimen comes from a study of blood T cell repertoires in COVID-19. Background on the study: Samples representing acute and convalescent COVID-19 were sourced from the United States, Italy and Spain. T cells, B-cell-depleted T cells, or PBMCs provided the cDNA or gDNA that served as material.

As processed by the authors: How many nucleated cells were present was estimated from reference gene primer amplification. The table came from immunoSEQ multiplex PCR; TCRdb's copy has only in-frame clones and leaves some out. D and trimming come from the DNA, and the V and J calls and clone size come from that table. The sample has under 200,000 clones, over 75% seen once. V lost 3 bases and J lost 4, with 13 bases in between. Germline values: CDR1 SGHTA, CDR2 FQGNSA. The CDR3 totals 15 residues. The rearrangement links TRBV7-2 to TRBJ2-1; D is possibly TRBD1 (6 bases). The TCR comes from a man aged 45-65 years with acute or convalescent COVID-19. Source material: peripheral blood. The CDR3 region is CASSLGAPTYNEQFF. The CDR3 nucleotides are TGTGCCAGCAGCTTGGGGGCCCCAACTTACAATGAGCAGTTCTTC.